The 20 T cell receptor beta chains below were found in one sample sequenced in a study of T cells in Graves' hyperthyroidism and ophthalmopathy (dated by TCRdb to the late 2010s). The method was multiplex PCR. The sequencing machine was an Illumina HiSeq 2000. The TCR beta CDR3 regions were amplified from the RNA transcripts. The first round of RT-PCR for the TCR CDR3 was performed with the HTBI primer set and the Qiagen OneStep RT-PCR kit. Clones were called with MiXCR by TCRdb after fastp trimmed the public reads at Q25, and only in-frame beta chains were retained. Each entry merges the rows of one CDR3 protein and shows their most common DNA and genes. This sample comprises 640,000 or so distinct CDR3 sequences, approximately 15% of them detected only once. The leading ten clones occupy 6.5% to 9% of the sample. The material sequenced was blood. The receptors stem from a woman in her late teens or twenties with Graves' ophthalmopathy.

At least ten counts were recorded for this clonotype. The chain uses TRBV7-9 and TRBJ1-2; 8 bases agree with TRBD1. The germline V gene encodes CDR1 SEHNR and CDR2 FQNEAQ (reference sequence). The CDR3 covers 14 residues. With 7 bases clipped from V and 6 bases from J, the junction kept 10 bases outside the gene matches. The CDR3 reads CASTWGTGSDGYTF. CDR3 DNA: TGTGCCAGCACCTGGGGGACAGGTTCCGATGGCTACACCTTC.

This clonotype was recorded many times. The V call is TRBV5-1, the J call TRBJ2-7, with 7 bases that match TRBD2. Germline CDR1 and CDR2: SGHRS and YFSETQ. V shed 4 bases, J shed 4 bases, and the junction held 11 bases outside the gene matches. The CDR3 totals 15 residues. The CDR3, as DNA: TGCGCCAGCAGCACACGGGGGGACCCATGGTACGAGCAGTACTTC. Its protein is CASSTRGDPWYEQYF. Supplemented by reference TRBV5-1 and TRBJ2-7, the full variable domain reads KAGVTQTPRYLIKTRGQQVTLSCSPISGHRSVSWYQQTPGQGLQFLFEYFSETQRNKGNFPGRFSGRQFSNSRSEMNVSTLELGDSALYLCASSTRGDPWYEQYFGPGTRLTVT.

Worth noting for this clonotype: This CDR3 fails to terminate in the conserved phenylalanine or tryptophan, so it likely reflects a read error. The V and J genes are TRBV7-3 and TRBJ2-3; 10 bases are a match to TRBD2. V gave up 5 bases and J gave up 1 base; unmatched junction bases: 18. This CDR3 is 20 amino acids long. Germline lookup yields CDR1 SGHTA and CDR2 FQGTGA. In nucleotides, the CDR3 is TGTGCCAGCAGCCCGAACTTAGGGGTAACTAGCGGGGACCGCACAGATACGCAGTATTCT. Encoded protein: CASSPNLGVTSGDRTDTQYS.

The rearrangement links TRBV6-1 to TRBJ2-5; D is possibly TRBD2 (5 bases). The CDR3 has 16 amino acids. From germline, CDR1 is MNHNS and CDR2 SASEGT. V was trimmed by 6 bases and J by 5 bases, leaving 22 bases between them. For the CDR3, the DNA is TGTGCCAGCAGCCCCTGGGGTGGAGGTTTGATCGAGACCCAGTACTTC. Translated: CASSPWGGGLIETQYF.

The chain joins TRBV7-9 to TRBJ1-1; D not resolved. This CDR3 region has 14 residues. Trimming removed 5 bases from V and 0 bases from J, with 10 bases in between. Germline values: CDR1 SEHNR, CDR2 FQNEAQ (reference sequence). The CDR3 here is CASSLGPVNTEAFF. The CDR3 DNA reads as TGTGCCAGCAGCCTCGGACCCGTGAACACTGAAGCTTTCTTT.

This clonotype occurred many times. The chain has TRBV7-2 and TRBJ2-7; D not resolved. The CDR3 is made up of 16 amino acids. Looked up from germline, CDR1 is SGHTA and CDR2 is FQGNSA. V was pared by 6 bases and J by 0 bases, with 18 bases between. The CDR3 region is CASRLISFGSSYEQYF. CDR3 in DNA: TGTGCCAGCAGACTTATATCCTTTGGTAGCTCCTACGAGCAGTACTTC.

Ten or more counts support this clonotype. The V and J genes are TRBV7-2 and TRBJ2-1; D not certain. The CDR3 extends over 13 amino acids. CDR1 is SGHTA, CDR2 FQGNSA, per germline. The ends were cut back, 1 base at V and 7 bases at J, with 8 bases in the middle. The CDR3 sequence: CASSLGRPNEQFF. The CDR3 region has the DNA TGTGCCAGCAGCTTAGGCCGTCCTAATGAGCAGTTCTTC.

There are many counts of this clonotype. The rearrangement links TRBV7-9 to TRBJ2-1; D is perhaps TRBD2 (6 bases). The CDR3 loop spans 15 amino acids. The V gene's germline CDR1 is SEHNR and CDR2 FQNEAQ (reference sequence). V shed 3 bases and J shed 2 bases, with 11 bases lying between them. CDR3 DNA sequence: TGTGCCAGCAGCTTTGGGGACTCGGCCTACAATGAGCAGTTCTTC. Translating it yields CASSFGDSAYNEQFF.

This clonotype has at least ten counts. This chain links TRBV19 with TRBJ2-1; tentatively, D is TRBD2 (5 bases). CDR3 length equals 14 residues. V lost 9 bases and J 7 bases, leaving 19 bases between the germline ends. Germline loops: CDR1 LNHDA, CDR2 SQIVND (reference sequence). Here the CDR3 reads CASISLGRTNEQFF. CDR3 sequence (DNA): TGTGCCAGCATTTCTCTCGGGCGGACTAATGAGCAGTTCTTC.

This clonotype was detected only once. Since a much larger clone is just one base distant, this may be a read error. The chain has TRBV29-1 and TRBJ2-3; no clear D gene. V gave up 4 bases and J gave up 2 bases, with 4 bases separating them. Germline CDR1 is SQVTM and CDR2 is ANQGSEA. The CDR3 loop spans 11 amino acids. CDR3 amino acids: CSVVPTDTQYF. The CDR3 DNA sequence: TGCAGCGTTGTACCCACAGATACGCAGTATTTT.

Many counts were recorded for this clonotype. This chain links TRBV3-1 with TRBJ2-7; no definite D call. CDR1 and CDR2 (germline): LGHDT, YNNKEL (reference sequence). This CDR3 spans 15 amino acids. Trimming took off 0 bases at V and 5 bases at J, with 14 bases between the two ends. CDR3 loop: CASSQEGRKNNEQYF. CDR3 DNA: TGTGCCAGCAGCCAAGAGGGCAGAAAGAATAACGAGCAGTACTTC.

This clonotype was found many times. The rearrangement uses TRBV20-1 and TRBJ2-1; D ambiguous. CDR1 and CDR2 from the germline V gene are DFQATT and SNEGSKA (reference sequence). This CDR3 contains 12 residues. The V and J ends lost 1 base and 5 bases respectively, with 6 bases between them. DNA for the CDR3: TGCAGTGCTAGAGGCACGGACAATGAGCAGTTCTTC. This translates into CSARGTDNEQFF.

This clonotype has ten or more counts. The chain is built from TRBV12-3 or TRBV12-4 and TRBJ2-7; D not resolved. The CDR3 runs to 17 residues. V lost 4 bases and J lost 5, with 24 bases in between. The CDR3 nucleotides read TGTGCCAGCAGTTCGTCGCTCCAGTCCACACAAAACCACGAGCAGTACTTC. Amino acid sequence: CASSSSLQSTQNHEQYF.

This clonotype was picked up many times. DNA of the CDR3: TGTGCCAGCACCGAGGGGATAGTCAACACCGGGGAGCTGTTTTTT. Translated, it gives CASTEGIVNTGELFF. The chain couples TRBV2 to TRBJ2-2; D possibly uses TRBD1 or TRBD2 (5 bases each). The CDR3 is 15 amino acids. Deletions cut 7 bases from V and 2 bases from J, with 14 bases between. The germline V gene has CDR1 SNHLY and CDR2 FYNNEI.

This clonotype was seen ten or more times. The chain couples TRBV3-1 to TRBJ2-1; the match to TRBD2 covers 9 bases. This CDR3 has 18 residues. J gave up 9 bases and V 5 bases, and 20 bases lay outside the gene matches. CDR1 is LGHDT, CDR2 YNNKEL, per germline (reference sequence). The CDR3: CASSSSPREGGPRGEQFF. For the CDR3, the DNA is TGTGCCAGCAGCTCCAGTCCGCGGGAGGGGGGCCCCCGGGGTGAGCAGTTCTTC.

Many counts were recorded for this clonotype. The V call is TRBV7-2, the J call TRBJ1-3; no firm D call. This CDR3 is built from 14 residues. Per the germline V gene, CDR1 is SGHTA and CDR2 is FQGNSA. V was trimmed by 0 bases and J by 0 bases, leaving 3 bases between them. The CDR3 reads CASSLAVSGNTIYF. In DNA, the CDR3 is TGTGCCAGCAGCTTAGCAGTCTCTGGAAACACCATATATTTT.

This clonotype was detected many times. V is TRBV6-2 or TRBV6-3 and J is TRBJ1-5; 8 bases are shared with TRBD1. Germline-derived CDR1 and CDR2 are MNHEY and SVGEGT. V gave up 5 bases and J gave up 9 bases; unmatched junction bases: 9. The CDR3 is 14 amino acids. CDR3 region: CASSNTGGGRPQHF. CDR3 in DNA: TGTGCCAGCAGTAACACAGGGGGTGGTAGGCCCCAGCATTTT.

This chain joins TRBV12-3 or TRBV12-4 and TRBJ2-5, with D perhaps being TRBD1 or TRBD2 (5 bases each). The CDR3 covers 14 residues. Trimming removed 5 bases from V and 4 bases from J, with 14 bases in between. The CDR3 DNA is TGTGCCAGCAGTGAATTTGGGGGAGCAGAGACCCAGTACTTC. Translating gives CASSEFGGAETQYF.

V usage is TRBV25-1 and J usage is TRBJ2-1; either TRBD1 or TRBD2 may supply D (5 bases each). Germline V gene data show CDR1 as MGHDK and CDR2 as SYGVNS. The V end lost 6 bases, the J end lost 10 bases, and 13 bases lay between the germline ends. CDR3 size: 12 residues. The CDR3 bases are TGTGCCAGCAGAGGCCCCGGGGCAGAGCAGTTCTTC. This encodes CASRGPGAEQFF.

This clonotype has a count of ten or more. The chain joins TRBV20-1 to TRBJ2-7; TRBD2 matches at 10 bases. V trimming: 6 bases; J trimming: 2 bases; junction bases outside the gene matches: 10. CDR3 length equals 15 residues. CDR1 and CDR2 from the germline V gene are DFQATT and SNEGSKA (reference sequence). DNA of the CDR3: TGCAGTGCCAGGACTAGCGGAAAATGGACCTACGAGCAGTACTTC. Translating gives CSARTSGKWTYEQYF.